What follows is one T cell receptor (beta chain) and its context. These data are taken from a study of T cells in Graves' hyperthyroidism and ophthalmopathy. The CDR3 runs to 12 residues. CDR1 is SGHDN and CDR2 is FVKESK in the germline V gene. The V and J ends lost 1 base and 8 bases respectively, with 8 bases between them. Aged 18 to 65, the patients had hyperthyroidism that was newly diagnosed and had lasted under 2 months. Regions amplified from RNA transcripts were the TCR beta CDR3 regions. In the first-round RT-PCR of the TCR CDR3, the HTBI primer set was used. Each CDR3 protein is one row after TCRdb ran MiXCR on the multiplex PCR reads. The data contain about 680,000 distinct CDR3 sequences, approximately 40% of them singletons.

The sample taken for sequencing was blood. This clonotype was sampled from a woman aged 35 to 49 with Graves' hyperthyroidism. The V and J genes are TRBV14 and TRBJ1-2; D is undetermined. The CDR3 coding sequence is TGTGCCAGCAGCCAAGCGGGTGGGGGCTACACCTTC. It yields the protein CASSQAGGGYTF.